The 8 T cell receptor beta chains listed next were all sequenced from one sample in a study of shared clonotypes between healthy human individuals. Method: immunoSEQ multiplex PCR; TCRdb's copy keeps in-frame clones and lacks some. The sample yields 2 million to 2.5 million clones, 95% seen once. The sequenced sample was naive CD4+ T cells sorted from blood. The subset: CD45RA+ positively selected. Source of these receptors: a young man in good health.

The chain recombines TRBV10-1 with TRBJ2-1, with a tentative D call TRBD1 (5 bases). The CDR3 covers 13 residues. Trimming left V 4 bases short and J 4 bases short, with 8 bases between. CDR1 WNHNN and CDR2 SYGVQD come from the germline V gene (reference sequence). CDR3 sequence (DNA): TGCGCCAGCAGTGGCGACAGTTACAATGAGCAGTTCTTC. Translation gives CASSGDSYNEQFF.

This chain uses TRBV6-1 with TRBJ1-2; D is unclear. The CDR3 covers 13 residues. Between the trimmed V and J ends, which lost 5 bases and 0 bases, there was a span of 7 bases. The germline CDR1 and CDR2 sequences are MNHNS and SASEGT. Written as DNA, the CDR3 is TGTGCCAGCAGTTCGACACCTAACTATGGCTACACCTTC. Translated, it gives CASSSTPNYGYTF.

The chain combines TRBV7-6 with TRBJ1-2, with TRBD1 as a possible D gene (5 bases). The CDR3 is 17 amino acids. Trimming pared 5 bases from V and 0 bases from J, leaving 19 bases between. CDR1 is SGHVS, CDR2 FNYEAQ, per germline. The CDR3 DNA reads as TGTGCCAGCAGCCCCCTTGAGGCAGGGCCGTCTAACTATGGCTACACCTTC. This gives the protein CASSPLEAGPSNYGYTF. Complete variable domain (other parts from reference TRBV7-6 and TRBJ1-2): GAGVSQSPRYKVTKRGQDVALRCDPISGHVSLYWYRQALGQGPEFLTYFNYEAQQDKSGLPNDRFSAERPEGSISTLTIQRTEQRDSAMYRCASSPLEAGPSNYGYTFGSGTRLTVV.

This rearrangement joins TRBV28 to TRBJ2-1; 7 nucleotides agree with TRBD2. Germline assignment: CDR1 MDHEN and CDR2 SYDVKM. V was clipped by 1 base and J by 0 bases; unmatched bases: 6. The CDR3 covers 17 residues. This CDR3 reads CASSLSLGGSSYNEQFF. As DNA, the CDR3 is TGTGCCAGCAGTTTATCCCTCGGGGGGAGCTCCTACAATGAGCAGTTCTTC.

The V call is TRBV2, the J call TRBJ2-1; no clear D gene. This CDR3 is 12 amino acids long. Trimming removed 7 bases from V and 10 bases from J, with 14 bases in between. CDR1 and CDR2 (germline): SNHLY, FYNNEI. CDR3 sequence reads: CASNPPTREQFF. The CDR3 DNA follows: TGTGCCAGCAACCCCCCAACTCGAGAGCAGTTCTTC.

This clone was picked up one time. The chain uses TRBV5-1 and TRBJ2-3, with a tentative D call TRBD2 (5 bases). The CDR3 sequence is 14 residues long. Germline V lookup: CDR1 SGHRS, CDR2 YFSETQ. V lost 4 bases and J 4 bases, leaving 13 bases between the germline ends. The CDR3 DNA is TGCGCCAGCAGCCGGCCCGGGCGGGCAGATACGCAGTATTTT. Its translation: CASSRPGRADTQYF.

The chain combines TRBV5-6 with TRBJ2-2; 7 nucleotides agree with TRBD1. Unmatched junction bases numbered 11, after V lost 5 bases and J lost 4 bases. Germline V gene lookup returns CDR1 SGHDT and CDR2 YYEEEE. The length of the CDR3 is 16 residues. Written as DNA, the CDR3 is TGTGCCAGCAGAAGCCCCGGGACAGAAGTCACCGGGGAGCTGTTTTTT. Translating gives CASRSPGTEVTGELFF.

V usage is TRBV11-2 and J usage is TRBJ1-2, with D perhaps TRBD1 (5 bases). V was cut by 4 bases and J by 3 bases, with 18 bases left in between. Germline V gene lookup returns CDR1 SGHAT and CDR2 FQNNGV. The CDR3 totals 16 residues. For the CDR3, the DNA is TGTGCCAGCAGCTCGATATCAGGGAGTTTTGACTATGGCTACACCTTC. The encoded protein is CASSSISGSFDYGYTF.